This entry describes one T cell receptor beta chain. The antigen is not known. The record originates from a study of beta chain features in type 1 diabetes. Study information: Across the samples, roughly 98 million sorted cells were examined in total. Notes on the study in general: Among type 1 diabetes patients, VDJ junctions had fewer insertions and more deletions.

The isolated RNA, all of it, was reverse transcribed, so expressed TCRB transcripts were what got sequenced. TCRdb's table, derived via immunoSEQ multiplex PCR, lists solely in-frame clones and lacks some. The repertoire holds hundreds of thousands of clones, with less than 9.5% as singletons. Germline loops: CDR1 MDHEN, CDR2 SYDVKM. The CDR3 has 15 residues. Unmatched junction bases numbered 1, after V lost 0 bases and J lost 2 bases. Every sorted population was more than 98% pure. This sequence joins TRBV28 and TRBJ1-2; TRBD1 matches 9 bases. The receptor comes from a woman in her late teens or twenties in good health. Sequencing was carried out using central memory CD4+ T cells from blood. The CDR3 DNA is TGTGCCAGCAGTTTATGGGGGACAGGGAACTATGGCTACACCTTC. Translating gives CASSLWGTGNYGYTF.